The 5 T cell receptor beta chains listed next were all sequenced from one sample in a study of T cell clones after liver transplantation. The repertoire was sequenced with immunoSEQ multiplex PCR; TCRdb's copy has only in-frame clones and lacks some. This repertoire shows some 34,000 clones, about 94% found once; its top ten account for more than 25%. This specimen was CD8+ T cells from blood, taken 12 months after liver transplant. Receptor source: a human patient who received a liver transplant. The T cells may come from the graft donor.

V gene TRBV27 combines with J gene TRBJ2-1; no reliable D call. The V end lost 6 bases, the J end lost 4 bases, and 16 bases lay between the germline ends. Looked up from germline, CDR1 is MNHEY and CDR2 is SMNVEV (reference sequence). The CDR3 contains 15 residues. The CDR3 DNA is TGTGCCAGCAGCTGGGGTAGCATGGGGTACAATGAGCAGTTCTTC. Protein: CASSWGSMGYNEQFF.

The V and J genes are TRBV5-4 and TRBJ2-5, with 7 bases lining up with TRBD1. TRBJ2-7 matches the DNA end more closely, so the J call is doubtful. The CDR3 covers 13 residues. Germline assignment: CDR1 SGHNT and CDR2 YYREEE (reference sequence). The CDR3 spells CASSTGETYEQYF. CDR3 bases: TGTGCCAGCAGCACAGGGGAGACCTACGAGCAGTACTTC.

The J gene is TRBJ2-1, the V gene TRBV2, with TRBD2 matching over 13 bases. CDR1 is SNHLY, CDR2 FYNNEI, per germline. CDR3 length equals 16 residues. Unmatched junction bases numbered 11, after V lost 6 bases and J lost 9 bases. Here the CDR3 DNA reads TGTGCCAGCAGAACCTCGGGACTAGCGGGATTTTCTGAGCAGTTCTTC. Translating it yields CASRTSGLAGFSEQFF.

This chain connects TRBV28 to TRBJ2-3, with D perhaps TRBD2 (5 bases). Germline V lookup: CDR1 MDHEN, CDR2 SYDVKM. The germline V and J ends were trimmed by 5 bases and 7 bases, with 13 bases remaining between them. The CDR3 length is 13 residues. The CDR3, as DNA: TGTGCCAGCAGTGAACTCGGGGTTTATACGCAGTATTTT. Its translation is CASSELGVYTQYF. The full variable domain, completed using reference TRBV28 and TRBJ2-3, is DVKVTQSSRYLVKRTGEKVFLECVQDMDHENMFWYRQDPGLGLRLIYFSYDVKMKEKGDIPEGYSVSREKKERFSLILESASTNQTSMYLCASSELGVYTQYFGPGTRLTVL.

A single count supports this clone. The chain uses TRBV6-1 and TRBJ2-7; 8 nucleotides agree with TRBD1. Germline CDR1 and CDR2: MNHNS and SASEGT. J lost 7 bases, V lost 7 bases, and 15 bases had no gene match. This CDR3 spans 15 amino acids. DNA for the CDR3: TGTGCCAGCATCGGACAGGGAGGAGTCTTAAGAGAGCAGTACTTC. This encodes CASIGQGGVLREQYF.